The 30 T cell receptor beta chains listed next were all sequenced from one sample in a study of read filtering for tumor transcriptome and immune sequencing. Molecular barcoded adaptors covering alpha/delta and beta/gamma chains were used on approximately 400 ng RNA. TCRdb passed the reads through MiXCR, listing each CDR3 protein once. The sample includes 37,000 or so distinct CDR3 sequences, approximately 14% of them seen just once. The sample was a population of CD138-negative cells sorted from bone marrow. All receptors derive from a donor over 35 with multiple myeloma.

This chain connects TRBV19 to TRBJ1-5; a possible D gene is TRBD1 (5 bases). The germline V gene encodes CDR1 LNHDA and CDR2 SQIVND (reference sequence). The CDR3 length is 12 residues. The V end was cut by 8 bases, the J end by 7 bases, with 12 bases between. CDR3: CASSPRGQPQHF. In nucleotides, the CDR3 is TGTGCCAGTTCTCCGCGGGGCCAGCCCCAGCATTTT.

This clonotype has at least ten counts. The chain uses TRBV3-1 and TRBJ2-5; 7 nucleotides agree with TRBD2. The V segment lost 3 bases and the J segment 1 base; nucleotides outside the gene matches: 2. This CDR3 comprises 14 residues. CDR1 and CDR2 (germline): LGHDT, YNNKEL (reference sequence). CDR3 bases: TGTGCCAGCAGCCACTCTAGCGGCCAAGAGACCCAGTACTTC. It yields the protein CASSHSSGQETQYF.

This clonotype was counted at least ten times. This rearrangement joins TRBV28 to TRBJ2-3; 10 positions match TRBD2. Germline V lookup: CDR1 MDHEN, CDR2 SYDVKM. J lost 5 bases, V lost 2 bases, and 7 bases had no gene match. This CDR3 has 16 amino acids. The CDR3 nucleotides read TGTGCCAGCAGTTTAAGTAGCGGGAGGCGGGGAGATACGCAGTATTTT. Its translation: CASSLSSGRRGDTQYF.

This clonotype was seen repeatedly, ten times or more. The CDR3 spells CASSLSGSGANVLTF. The CDR3 nucleotides are TGTGCCAGCAGCTTGAGCGGCTCTGGGGCCAACGTCCTGACTTTC. This chain joins TRBV7-2 and TRBJ2-6, with TRBD2 as a possible D gene (5 bases). In germline, CDR1 is SGHTA, CDR2 FQGNSA. Deletions cut 3 bases from V and 0 bases from J, with 6 bases between. The CDR3 contains 15 residues.

In this sample, this clonotype turned up many times. With a much larger clone just one base away, this may be a read error. The chain carries TRBV5-1 and TRBJ2-1, with D possibly being TRBD2 (5 bases). Germline V lookup: CDR1 SGHRS, CDR2 YFSETQ. The CDR3 extends over 14 amino acids. In DNA form, the CDR3 reads TGCGCCAGCAGCCCCGGGGATTCCTACAATGGGCAGTTCTTC. Encoded protein: CASSPGDSYNGQFF.

The table lists this clonotype with many counts. The V and J genes are TRBV10-3 and TRBJ2-5, with D unclear. The CDR3 length is 13 residues. Between the trimmed V and J ends, which lost 0 bases and 3 bases, there was a span of 5 bases. Germline CDR1 ENHRY, CDR2 SYGVKD. CDR3 loop: CAISESEKETQYF. The CDR3 coding sequence is TGTGCCATCAGTGAGTCGGAGAAAGAGACCCAGTACTTC.

This clonotype has a count of ten or more. This chain connects TRBV30 to TRBJ1-2; tentatively, D is TRBD1 (5 bases). The CDR3 is made up of 12 amino acids. The V end lost 2 bases, the J end lost 4 bases, and 8 bases lay between the germline ends. Per the germline V gene, CDR1 is GTSNPN and CDR2 is SVGIG (reference sequence). The CDR3 bases are TGTGCCTGGAGTCGGGACGCCTATGGCTACACCTTC. It encodes CAWSRDAYGYTF.

This clonotype was detected many times. The gene calls are TRBV5-1 and TRBJ2-7; no clear D gene. The V end was cut by 0 bases, the J end by 5 bases, with 9 bases between. CDR3 length: 13 amino acids. Germline V gene data show CDR1 as SGHRS and CDR2 as YFSETQ. The CDR3 reads CASSLDNSNEQYF. Written as DNA, the CDR3 is TGCGCCAGCAGCTTGGACAACTCGAACGAGCAGTACTTC. Using reference TRBV5-1 and TRBJ2-7 for the parts outside the CDR3, the full variable domain is KAGVTQTPRYLIKTRGQQVTLSCSPISGHRSVSWYQQTPGQGLQFLFEYFSETQRNKGNFPGRFSGRQFSNSRSEMNVSTLELGDSALYLCASSLDNSNEQYFGPGTRLTVT.

About this clonotype: This may arise from a read error, as a much more abundant clone is one base away. The V and J genes are TRBV29-1 and TRBJ2-3; no clear D gene. Germline lookup yields CDR1 SQVTM and CDR2 ANQGSEA. The CDR3 contains 12 residues. Written as DNA, the CDR3 is TGCAACGTCGACGAAGCCACAGATACGCAGTATTTT. Encoded protein: CNVDEATDTQYF.

For this clonotype: A read error may be the cause here, since a much bigger clone is one base away. The chain carries TRBV19 and TRBJ1-1; TRBD1 aligns across 8 bases. This CDR3 is 16 amino acids long. J lost 1 base, V lost 3 bases, and 7 bases had no gene match. The germline V gene has CDR1 LNHDA and CDR2 SQIVND (reference sequence). The CDR3 sequence: CASSIGTGNPNTEAFF. The DNA for the CDR3 is TGTGCCAGTAGTATCGGGACAGGCAATCCGAACACTGAAGCTTTCTTT. The full variable domain, completed using reference TRBV19 and TRBJ1-1, is DGGITQSPKYLFRKEGQNVTLSCEQNLNHDAMYWYRQDPGQGLRLIYYSQIVNDFQKGDIAEGYSVSREKKESFPLTVTSAQKNPTAFYLCASSIGTGNPNTEAFFGQGTRLTVV.

This chain links TRBV29-1 with TRBJ1-2; 11 bases align to TRBD1. The CDR3 totals 12 residues. The trim removed 7 bases at V and 3 bases at J, leaving 1 base unmatched. Germline V lookup: CDR1 SQVTM, CDR2 ANQGSEA. The CDR3 nucleotides read TGCAGCGGGGGACAGGGGGACTATGGCTACACCTTC. It is translated as CSGGQGDYGYTF. Together with reference TRBV29-1 and TRBJ1-2, the CDR3 gives the full variable domain: SAVISQKPSRDICQRGTSLTIQCQVDSQVTMMFWYRQQPGQSLTLIATANQGSEATYESGFVIDKFPISRPNLTFSTLTVSNMSPEDSSIYLCSGGQGDYGYTFGSGTRLTVV.

This clonotype was detected a few times. This chain connects TRBV5-6 to TRBJ2-3; tentatively, D is TRBD2 (6 bases). V was pared by 4 bases and J by 6 bases, with 21 bases between. Germline CDR1 SGHDT, CDR2 YYEEEE. The CDR3 contains 16 residues. CDR3 sequence: CASSLRGSGGGDTQYF. The CDR3 region has the DNA TGTGCCAGCAGCCTAAGAGGTAGCGGAGGAGGGGATACGCAGTATTTT.

About this clonotype: An end of the junction differs from the germline gene, which may be a read error. This chain connects TRBV20-1 to TRBJ1-1, with a tentative D call TRBD1 (6 bases). This CDR3 is built from 15 residues. Looked up from germline, CDR1 is DFQATT and CDR2 is SNEGSKA (reference sequence). The CDR3 region is CGATRDNKMNTEAFF. CDR3 DNA sequence: TGCGGTGCAACAAGGGACAACAAGATGAACACTGAAGCTTTCTTT.

Of note for this clonotype: A single base separates this from a much larger clone, so it may be a read error. The chain recombines TRBV27 with TRBJ2-7, with 8 bases that match TRBD1. Germline CDR1 is MNHEY and CDR2 is SMNVEV (reference sequence). The CDR3 consists of 16 residues. In nucleotides, the CDR3 is TGTGCCAGCAGTACCCAGACAGGGGAAAGGCCCTACGAGCGGTACTTC. It translates to CASSTQTGERPYERYF.

With respect to this clonotype: This may stem from a read error, because a much larger clone lies one nucleotide away. The V call is TRBV30, the J call TRBJ2-2, with TRBD1 matching 8 bases. With 7 bases clipped from V and 3 bases from J, the junction kept 7 bases outside the gene matches. The germline V gene encodes CDR1 GTSNPN and CDR2 SVGIG (reference sequence). This CDR3 has 14 amino acids. The CDR3 reads CALTGQVHTGELFF. CDR3 nucleotides: TGTGCCTTAACGGGACAGGTGCACACCGGGGAGCTGTTTTTT.

This clonotype was counted ten times or more. The V gene is TRBV29-1, the J gene TRBJ2-7; 7 bases map to TRBD1. The CDR3 is 13 residues long. J was trimmed by 1 base and V by 3 bases; bases with no gene match: 3. Germline values: CDR1 SQVTM, CDR2 ANQGSEA. The CDR3 reads CSVEDRKSYEQYF. CDR3 nucleotide sequence: TGCAGCGTTGAGGACAGGAAATCCTACGAGCAGTACTTC.

This clonotype was recorded at least ten times. This chain uses TRBV29-1 with TRBJ2-1, with TRBD2 matching 7 bases. V shed 5 bases, J shed 3 bases, and the junction held 10 bases outside the gene matches. Germline lookup yields CDR1 SQVTM and CDR2 ANQGSEA. The CDR3 loop spans 15 amino acids. CDR3 nucleotides: TGCAGCGTTCGGTTTGGCGGGAGAATCTACAATGAGCAGTTCTTC. This gives the protein CSVRFGGRIYNEQFF.

This clonotype was counted between two and nine times. A much more abundant neighbour one base away suggests this may be a read error. V usage is TRBV4-1 and J usage is TRBJ1-1; D remains unclear. This CDR3 spans 14 amino acids. Germline V gene sequence: CDR1 MGHRA, CDR2 YSYEKL. The V end was cut by 3 bases, the J end by 5 bases, with 13 bases between. CDR3 coding DNA: TGCGCCAGCAGCCAGACTGTGAGGGTTACTGAAGCTTTCTTT. Protein sequence: CASSQTVRVTEAFF.

In its sample, this clonotype was seen many times. This chain connects TRBV7-3 to TRBJ2-3; D unresolved. Germline values: CDR1 SGHTA, CDR2 FQGTGA. The CDR3 contains 12 residues. Trimming removed 1 base from V and 5 bases from J, with 4 bases in between. The CDR3 DNA reads TGTGCCAGCAGCTTAATGGGAGATACGCAGTATTTT. Translation: CASSLMGDTQYF.

This clonotype was counted at least ten times. The chain uses TRBV12-3 or TRBV12-4 and TRBJ2-3; possible D gene TRBD1, 5 bases. V gave up 3 bases and J gave up 1 base, with 11 bases separating them. The CDR3 loop spans 15 amino acids. The CDR3 region is CASSLGQPGTDTQYF. The CDR3 DNA reads TGTGCCAGCAGTTTGGGGCAGCCCGGCACAGATACGCAGTATTTT.

This clonotype occurred many times. The chain has TRBV29-1 and TRBJ2-1; D gene ambiguous. Germline V gene data show CDR1 as SQVTM and CDR2 as ANQGSEA. CDR3 length equals 13 residues. V was clipped by 3 bases and J by 0 bases, with 6 bases between them. This chain's CDR3 is CSVDSLSYNEQFF. As DNA, the CDR3 is TGCAGCGTTGACTCACTCTCCTACAATGAGCAGTTCTTC.

This clonotype was seen repeatedly, ten times or more. This chain links TRBV5-1 with TRBJ2-1, with 10 nucleotides matching TRBD2. This CDR3 spans 16 amino acids. Germline CDR1 reads SGHRS; CDR2 reads YFSETQ. V lost 0 bases to trimming and J lost 2 bases; unmatched junction nucleotides: 2. This CDR3 is CASSLDLAGAYNEQFF. Here the CDR3 DNA reads TGCGCCAGCAGCTTGGACCTAGCGGGGGCCTACAATGAGCAGTTCTTC.

Points on this clonotype: A read error is possible here, since a much larger clone lies one base away. The V call is TRBV7-2, the J call TRBJ2-3; the D is unclear. CDR1 SGHTA and CDR2 FQGNSA come from the germline V gene. This CDR3 contains 13 residues. This CDR3 is CASGFTRTDTQYF. The CDR3 coding sequence is TGTGCCAGCGGCTTCACCCGCACAGATACGCAGTATTTT.

There are many counts of this clonotype. V gene TRBV9 combines with J gene TRBJ1-1; a weak D match, TRBD1 (6 bases). Trimming pared 0 bases from V and 0 bases from J, leaving 12 bases between. This CDR3 has 16 residues. Germline V gene data show CDR1 as SGDLS and CDR2 as YYNGEE. In nucleotides, the CDR3 is TGTGCCAGCAGCGTAGCTCCAGGGGTGATGAACACTGAAGCTTTCTTT. This sequence encodes CASSVAPGVMNTEAFF.

At least ten counts were recorded for this clonotype. V gene TRBV29-1 combines with J gene TRBJ2-7, with D maybe TRBD1 (6 bases). CDR3 size: 13 residues. Trimming pared 1 base from V and 3 bases from J, leaving 10 bases between. The germline CDR1 and CDR2 sequences are SQVTM and ANQGSEA. This chain's CDR3 is CSVEGGPDYEQYF. Written as DNA, the CDR3 is TGCAGCGTTGAAGGGGGGCCCGACTACGAGCAGTACTTC.

Many counts were recorded for this clonotype. The chain recombines TRBV20-1 with TRBJ2-6, with TRBD1 identical over 11 bases. The germline gives CDR1 DFQATT, CDR2 SNEGSKA (reference sequence). The CDR3 spans 18 residues. Trimming took 0 bases from V and 4 from J; bases not matched to a gene: 8. CDR3 nucleotide sequence: TGCAGTGCTAGAGATCCTGGACAGGGGGCCTTAGGGGCCAACGTCCTGACTTTC. This sequence encodes CSARDPGQGALGANVLTF.

This clonotype was seen repeatedly, ten times or more. The CDR3 DNA reads as TGTGCCAGCAGTGTGGAGGGGGCGGGCACTGAAGCTTTCTTT. This sequence encodes CASSVEGAGTEAFF. This chain uses TRBV2 with TRBJ1-1, with 7 nucleotides matching TRBD1. The J segment lost 4 bases and the V segment lost 4 bases, leaving 6 bases of the junction unmatched. Germline V gives CDR1 SNHLY, CDR2 FYNNEI. The CDR3 contains 14 residues.

This clonotype was observed many times. The chain has TRBV2 and TRBJ2-1, with D perhaps TRBD1 (6 bases). Per germline, CDR1 SNHLY and CDR2 FYNNEI. The CDR3 has 15 amino acids. The V end lost 6 bases, the J end lost 4 bases, and 16 bases lay between the germline ends. CDR3: CASRIQGPIYNEQFF. The CDR3 DNA reads as TGTGCCAGCAGAATACAGGGTCCGATTTACAATGAGCAGTTCTTC.

This clonotype was recorded at least ten times. This chain links TRBV7-9 with TRBJ2-7, with a weak D call TRBD2 (5 bases). Germline assignment: CDR1 SEHNR and CDR2 FQNEAQ (reference sequence). The CDR3 extends over 14 amino acids. The ends were cut back, 5 bases at V and 4 bases at J, with 15 bases in the middle. The CDR3 DNA reads as TGTGCCAGCAGCCCCGCCGGACTCCTGTACGAGCAGTACTTC. Translated, it gives CASSPAGLLYEQYF.

This clonotype was observed a handful of times. This may be a read error: a much more frequent sequence differs by one nucleotide. The chain recombines TRBV30 with TRBJ2-1; D possibly matches TRBD1 or TRBD2 (5 bases each). Trimming pared 5 bases from V and 9 bases from J, leaving 20 bases between. The CDR3 consists of 14 residues. Germline V gives CDR1 GTSNPN, CDR2 SVGIG (reference sequence). The CDR3 here is CAWGSGPGPSEQFF. For the CDR3, the DNA is TGTGCCTGGGGGTCGGGACCGGGACCCAGTGAGCAGTTCTTC.